This TCR beta chain was sequenced during a study of blood T cells in healthy people across ages. Trimming cost V 0 bases and J 2 bases, with 12 bases left between them. Germline values: CDR1 MGHRA, CDR2 YSYEKL. The CDR3 is made up of 16 amino acids. This clonotype came up a few times. The authors ran a second PCR of 7 to 11 cycles using a sample-barcoded 5' primer and a J-beta primer mix. TCRdb passed the 5' RACE reads through MiXCR, listing each CDR3 protein once. The data show fewer than 950,000 distinct CDR3 sequences, under 40% seen once. This TCR came from a man younger than 35 in good health. The V gene is TRBV4-1, the J gene TRBJ2-3; the D is unclear. Sequencing was done on a sample of blood. CDR3 residues: CASSQDLWQITDTQYF. The CDR3 nucleotides are TGCGCCAGCAGCCAAGATTTGTGGCAGATCACAGATACGCAGTATTTT.